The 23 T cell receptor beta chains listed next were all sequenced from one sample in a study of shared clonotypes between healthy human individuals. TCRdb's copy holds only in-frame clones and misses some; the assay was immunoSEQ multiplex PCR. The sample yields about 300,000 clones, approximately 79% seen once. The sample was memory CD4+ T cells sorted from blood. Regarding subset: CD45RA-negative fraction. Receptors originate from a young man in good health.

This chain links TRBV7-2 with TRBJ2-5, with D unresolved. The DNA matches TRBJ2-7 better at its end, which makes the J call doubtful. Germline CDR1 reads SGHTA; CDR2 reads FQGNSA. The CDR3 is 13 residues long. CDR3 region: CASSLYRLYEQYF. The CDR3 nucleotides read TGTGCCAGCAGCTTATATAGACTCTACGAGCAGTACTTC.

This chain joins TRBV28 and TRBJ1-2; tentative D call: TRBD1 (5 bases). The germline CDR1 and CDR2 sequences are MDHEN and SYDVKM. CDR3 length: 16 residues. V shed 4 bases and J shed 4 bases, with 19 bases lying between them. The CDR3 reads CASSYRMGETSYGYTF. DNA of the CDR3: TGTGCCAGCAGTTACAGGATGGGAGAAACCTCCTATGGCTACACCTTC.

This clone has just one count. CDR3 nucleotide sequence: TGCGCCAGCAGCCAAGCCCGAGCAAATGAGCAGTTCTTC. Its protein product is CASSQARANEQFF. The gene calls are TRBV4-3 and TRBJ2-1; D is ambiguous. Germline CDR1 LGHNA, CDR2 YSLEER. Trimming took 1 base from V and 7 from J, leaving 8 bases between them. CDR3 length: 13 amino acids.

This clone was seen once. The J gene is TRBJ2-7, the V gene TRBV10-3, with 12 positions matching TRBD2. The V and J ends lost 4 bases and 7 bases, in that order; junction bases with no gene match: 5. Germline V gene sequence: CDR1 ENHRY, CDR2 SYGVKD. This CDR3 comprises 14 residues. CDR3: CAISGTSGTWEQYF. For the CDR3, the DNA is TGTGCCATCAGTGGGACTAGCGGGACGTGGGAGCAGTACTTC.

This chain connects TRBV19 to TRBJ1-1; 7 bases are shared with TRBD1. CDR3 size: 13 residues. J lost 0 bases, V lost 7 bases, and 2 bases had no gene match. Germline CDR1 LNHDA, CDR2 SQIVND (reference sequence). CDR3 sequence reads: CASKDRLNTEAFF. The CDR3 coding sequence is TGTGCCAGTAAGGACAGGTTGAACACTGAAGCTTTCTTT.

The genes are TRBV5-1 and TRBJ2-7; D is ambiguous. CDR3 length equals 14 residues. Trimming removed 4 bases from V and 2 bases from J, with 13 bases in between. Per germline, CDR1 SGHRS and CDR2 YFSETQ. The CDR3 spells CASSPDPRAYEQYF. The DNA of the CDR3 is TGCGCCAGCAGCCCCGATCCCCGAGCCTACGAGCAGTACTTC.

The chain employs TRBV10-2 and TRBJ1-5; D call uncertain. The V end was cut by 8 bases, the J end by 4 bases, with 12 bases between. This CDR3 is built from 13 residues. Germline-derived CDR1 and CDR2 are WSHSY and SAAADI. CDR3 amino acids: CASAHSLNQPQHF. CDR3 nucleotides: TGCGCCAGCGCCCATTCCTTGAATCAGCCCCAGCATTTT.

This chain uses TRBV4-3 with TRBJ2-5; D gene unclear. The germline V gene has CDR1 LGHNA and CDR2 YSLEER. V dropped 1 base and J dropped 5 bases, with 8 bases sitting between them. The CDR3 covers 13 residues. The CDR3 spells CASSQAGWETQYF. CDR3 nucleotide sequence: TGCGCCAGCAGCCAAGCCGGGTGGGAGACCCAGTACTTC.

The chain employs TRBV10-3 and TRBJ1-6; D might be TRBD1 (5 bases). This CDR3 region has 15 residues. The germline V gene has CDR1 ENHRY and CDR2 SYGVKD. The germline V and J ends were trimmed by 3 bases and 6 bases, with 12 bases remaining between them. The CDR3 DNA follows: TGTGCCATCAGTGAACGGACAACCGCTAATTCACCCCTCCACTTT. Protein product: CAISERTTANSPLHF.

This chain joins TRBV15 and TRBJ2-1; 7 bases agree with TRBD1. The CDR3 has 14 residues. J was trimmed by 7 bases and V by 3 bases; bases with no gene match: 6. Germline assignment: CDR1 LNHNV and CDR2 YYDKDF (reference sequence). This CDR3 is CATSRGKGANEQFF. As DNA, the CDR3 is TGTGCCACCAGCAGGGGAAAGGGGGCTAATGAGCAGTTCTTC. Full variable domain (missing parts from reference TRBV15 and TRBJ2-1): DAMVIQNPRYQVTQFGKPVTLSCSQTLNHNVMYWYQQKSSQAPKLLFHYYDKDFNNEADTPDNFQSRRPNTSFCFLDIRSPGLGDTAMYLCATSRGKGANEQFFGPGTRLTVL.

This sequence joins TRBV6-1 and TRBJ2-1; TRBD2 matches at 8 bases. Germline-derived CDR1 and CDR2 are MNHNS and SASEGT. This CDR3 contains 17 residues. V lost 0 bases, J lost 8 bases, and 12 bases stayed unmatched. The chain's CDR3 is CASSEAGLVEVTDEQFF. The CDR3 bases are TGTGCCAGCAGTGAAGCGGGACTAGTGGAGGTTACGGATGAGCAGTTCTTC.

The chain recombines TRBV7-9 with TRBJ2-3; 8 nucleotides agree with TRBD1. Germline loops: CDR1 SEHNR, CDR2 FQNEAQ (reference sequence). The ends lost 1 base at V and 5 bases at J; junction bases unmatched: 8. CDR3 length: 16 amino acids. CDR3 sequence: CASSLGPRGRGDTQYF. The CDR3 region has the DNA TGTGCCAGCAGCTTAGGGCCCAGGGGGCGCGGAGATACGCAGTATTTT.

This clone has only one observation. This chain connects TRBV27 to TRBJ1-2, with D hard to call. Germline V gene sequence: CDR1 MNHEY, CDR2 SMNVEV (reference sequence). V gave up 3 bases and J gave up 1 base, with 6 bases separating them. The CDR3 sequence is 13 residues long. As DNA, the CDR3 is TGTGCCAGCAGTTTTGGACGTAACTATGGCTACACCTTC. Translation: CASSFGRNYGYTF.

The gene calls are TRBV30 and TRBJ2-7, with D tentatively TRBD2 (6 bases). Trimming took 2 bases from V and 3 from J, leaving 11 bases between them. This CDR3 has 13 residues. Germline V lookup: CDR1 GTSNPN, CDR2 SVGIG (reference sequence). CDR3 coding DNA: TGTGCCTGGAGTCCGCGGGACCTCTACGAGCAGTACTTC. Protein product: CAWSPRDLYEQYF.

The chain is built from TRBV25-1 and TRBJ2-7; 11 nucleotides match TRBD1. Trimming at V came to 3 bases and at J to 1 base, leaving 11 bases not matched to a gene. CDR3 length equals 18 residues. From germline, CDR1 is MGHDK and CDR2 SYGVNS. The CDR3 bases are TGTGCCAGCAGTGACCCCAGACTGGGACAGGGGGGGTCCTACGAGCAGTACTTC. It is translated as CASSDPRLGQGGSYEQYF.

The CDR3 here is CASSVTPLLSSGNIQYF. As DNA, the CDR3 is TGTGCCAGCAGCGTCACTCCCCTTCTTTCTTCGGGTAACATTCAGTACTTC. The chain uses TRBV9 and TRBJ2-4; D is unclear. The CDR3 is 17 residues long. Germline-derived CDR1 and CDR2 are SGDLS and YYNGEE. The ends were cut back, 2 bases at V and 7 bases at J, with 22 bases in the middle.

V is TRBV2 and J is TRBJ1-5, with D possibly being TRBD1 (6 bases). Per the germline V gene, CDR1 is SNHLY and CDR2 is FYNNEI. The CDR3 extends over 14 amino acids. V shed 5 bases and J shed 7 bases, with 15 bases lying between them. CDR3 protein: CASSPGQGGQPQHF. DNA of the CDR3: TGTGCCAGCAGTCCGGGACAAGGTGGACAGCCCCAGCATTTT. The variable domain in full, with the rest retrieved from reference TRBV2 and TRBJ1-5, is EPEVTQTPSHQVTQMGQEVILRCVPISNHLYFYWYRQILGQKVEFLVSFYNNEISEKSEIFDDQFSVERPDGSNFTLKIRSTKLEDSAMYFCASSPGQGGQPQHFGDGTRLSIL.

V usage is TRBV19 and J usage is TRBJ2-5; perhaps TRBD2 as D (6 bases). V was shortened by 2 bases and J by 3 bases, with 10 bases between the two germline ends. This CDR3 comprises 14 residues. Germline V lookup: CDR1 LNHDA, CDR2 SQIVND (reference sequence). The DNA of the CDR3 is TGTGCCAGTAGTATACGGGGGAATGAAGAGACCCAGTACTTC. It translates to CASSIRGNEETQYF.

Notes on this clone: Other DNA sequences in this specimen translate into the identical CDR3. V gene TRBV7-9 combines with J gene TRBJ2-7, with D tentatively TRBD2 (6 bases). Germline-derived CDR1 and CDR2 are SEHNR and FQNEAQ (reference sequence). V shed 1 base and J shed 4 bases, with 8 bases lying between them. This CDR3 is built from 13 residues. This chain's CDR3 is CASSLVAGYEQYF. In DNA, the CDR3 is TGTGCCAGCAGCTTAGTTGCGGGGTACGAGCAGTACTTC.

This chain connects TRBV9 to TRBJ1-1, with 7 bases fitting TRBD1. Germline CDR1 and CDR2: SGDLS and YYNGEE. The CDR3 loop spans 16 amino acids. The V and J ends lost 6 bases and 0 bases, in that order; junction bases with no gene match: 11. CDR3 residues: CASTRFNRGLNTEAFF. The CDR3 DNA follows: TGTGCCAGCACACGATTCAACAGGGGCCTGAACACTGAAGCTTTCTTT.

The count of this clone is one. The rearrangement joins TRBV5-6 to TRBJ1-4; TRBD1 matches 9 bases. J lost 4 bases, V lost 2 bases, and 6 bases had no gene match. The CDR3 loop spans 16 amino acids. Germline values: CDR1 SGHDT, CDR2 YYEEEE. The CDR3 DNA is TGTGCCAGCAGCTTAATCGGGACAGGGATTAATGAAAAACTGTTTTTT. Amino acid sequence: CASSLIGTGINEKLFF. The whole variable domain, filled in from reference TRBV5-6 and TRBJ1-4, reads DAGVTQSPTHLIKTRGQQVTLRCSPKSGHDTVSWYQQALGQGPQFIFQYYEEEERQRGNFPDRFSGHQFPNYSSELNVNALLLGDSALYLCASSLIGTGINEKLFFGSGTQLSVL.

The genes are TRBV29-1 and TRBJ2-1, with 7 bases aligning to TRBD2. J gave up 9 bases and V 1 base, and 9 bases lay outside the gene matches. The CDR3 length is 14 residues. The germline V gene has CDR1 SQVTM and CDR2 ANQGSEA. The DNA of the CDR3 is TGCAGCGTTGAAGCCAGCGGGCCGGGGGGTGAGCAGTTCTTC. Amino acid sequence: CSVEASGPGGEQFF.

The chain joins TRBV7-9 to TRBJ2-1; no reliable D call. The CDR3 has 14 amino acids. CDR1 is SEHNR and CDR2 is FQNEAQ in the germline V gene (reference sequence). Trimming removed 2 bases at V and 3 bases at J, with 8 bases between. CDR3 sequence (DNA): TGTGCCAGCAGCTTAAGTTGGGTCTACAATGAGCAGTTCTTC. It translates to CASSLSWVYNEQFF.